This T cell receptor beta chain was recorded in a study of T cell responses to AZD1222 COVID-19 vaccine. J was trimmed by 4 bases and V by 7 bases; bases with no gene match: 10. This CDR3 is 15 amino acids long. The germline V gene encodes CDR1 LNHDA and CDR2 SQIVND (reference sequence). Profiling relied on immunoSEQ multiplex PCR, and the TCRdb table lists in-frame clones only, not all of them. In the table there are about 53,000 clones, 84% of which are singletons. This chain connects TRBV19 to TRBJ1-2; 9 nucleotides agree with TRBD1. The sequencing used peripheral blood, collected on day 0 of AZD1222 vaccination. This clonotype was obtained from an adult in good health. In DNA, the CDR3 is TGTGCCAGTATCCCCGGGACAGGGCGTTTCTATGGCTACACCTTC. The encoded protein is CASIPGTGRFYGYTF.